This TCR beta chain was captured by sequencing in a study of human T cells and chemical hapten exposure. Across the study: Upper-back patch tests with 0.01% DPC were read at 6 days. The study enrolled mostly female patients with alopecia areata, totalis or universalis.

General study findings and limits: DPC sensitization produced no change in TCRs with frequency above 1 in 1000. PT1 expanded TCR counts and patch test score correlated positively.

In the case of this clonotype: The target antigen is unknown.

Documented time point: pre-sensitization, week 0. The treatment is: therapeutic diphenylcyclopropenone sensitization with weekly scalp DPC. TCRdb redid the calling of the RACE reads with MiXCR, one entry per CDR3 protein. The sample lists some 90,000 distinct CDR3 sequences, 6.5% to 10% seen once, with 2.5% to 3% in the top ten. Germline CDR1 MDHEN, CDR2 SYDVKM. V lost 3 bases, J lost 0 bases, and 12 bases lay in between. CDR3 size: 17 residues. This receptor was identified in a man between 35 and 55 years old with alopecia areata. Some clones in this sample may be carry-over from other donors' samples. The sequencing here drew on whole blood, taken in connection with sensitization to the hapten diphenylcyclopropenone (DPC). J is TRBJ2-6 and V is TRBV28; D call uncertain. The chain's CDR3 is CASSLLKGLSGANVLTF. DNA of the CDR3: TGTGCCAGCAGTTTGTTGAAGGGTCTCTCTGGGGCCAACGTCCTGACTTTC.